The 28 T cell receptor beta chains in this list originate from one sample, sequenced in a study of naive and memory T cell subsets. The beta constant-region primer was an equimolar mix of two oligonucleotides covering TRBC1 and TRBC2. The ligated cDNA underwent four PCR rounds using SP2 and nested alpha and beta constant-region primers. TCRdb re-called the UMI-ligation and nested PCR reads with MiXCR, one entry per CDR3 protein. The data hold roughly 130,000 distinct CDR3 sequences, with just over 35% observed a single time. Sample: central memory CD4+ T cells from blood. The receptors were gathered from a human donor in good health.

The V gene is TRBV7-2, the J gene TRBJ2-1; 7 positions match TRBD2. CDR3 length equals 15 residues. CDR1 is SGHTA and CDR2 is FQGNSA in the germline V gene. J gave up 7 bases and V 2 bases, and 8 bases lay outside the gene matches. The CDR3 region has the DNA TGTGCCAGCAGCTTACGAGGGAGGGACGTAAATGAGCAGTTCTTC. Translated: CASSLRGRDVNEQFF. Combining the CDR3 with reference TRBV7-2 and TRBJ2-1 gives the whole variable domain GAGVSQSPSNKVTEKGKDVELRCDPISGHTALYWYRQSLGQGLEFLIYFQGNSAPDKSGLPSDRFSAERTGGSVSTLTIQRTQQEDSAVYLCASSLRGRDVNEQFFGPGTRLTVL.

This chain joins TRBV20-1 and TRBJ1-5; no clear D. CDR3 size: 13 residues. Deletions cut 0 bases from V and 9 bases from J, with 12 bases between. Germline CDR1 DFQATT, CDR2 SNEGSKA (reference sequence). The CDR3 bases are TGCAGTGCTAGAGATCTTGAGGGCCGGCCCCAGCATTTT. Protein product: CSARDLEGRPQHF.

The chain carries TRBV24-1 and TRBJ2-7; 8 nucleotides align to TRBD1. The V and J ends lost 4 bases and 8 bases, in that order; junction bases with no gene match: 9. CDR1 is KGHDR and CDR2 is SFDVKD in the germline V gene. This CDR3 is built from 14 residues. CDR3 coding DNA: TGTGCCACCAGTGACCCTACGGGGACAGGCAAGCAGTACTTC. Protein product: CATSDPTGTGKQYF.

The rearrangement uses TRBV20-1 and TRBJ1-2, with a possible D match to TRBD1 (5 bases). CDR3 length equals 15 residues. CDR1 is DFQATT, CDR2 SNEGSKA, per germline (reference sequence). The ends were cut back, 0 bases at V and 4 bases at J, with 15 bases in the middle. In DNA form, the CDR3 reads TGCAGTGCTAGAGATCTTCGGGGCATTGGCTATGGCTACACCTTC. Its protein is CSARDLRGIGYGYTF.

This chain links TRBV28 with TRBJ2-4, with D possibly being TRBD2 (6 bases). Germline V CDR1 and CDR2: MDHEN, SYDVKM. The CDR3 spans 15 residues. V lost 5 bases to trimming and J lost 0 bases, with 11 bases between them. CDR3 DNA: TGTGCCAGCAGTCGGGGGAGAATAGCCAAAAACATTCAGTACTTC. It yields the protein CASSRGRIAKNIQYF. The entire variable domain, with the rest obtained from reference TRBV28 and TRBJ2-4, is as follows: DVKVTQSSRYLVKRTGEKVFLECVQDMDHENMFWYRQDPGLGLRLIYFSYDVKMKEKGDIPEGYSVSREKKERFSLILESASTNQTSMYLCASSRGRIAKNIQYFGAGTRLSVL.

The chain has TRBV20-1 and TRBJ2-7; maybe TRBD2 (6 bases). Trimming took off 3 bases at V and 2 bases at J, with 11 bases between the two ends. This CDR3 has 13 amino acids. Germline CDR1 reads DFQATT; CDR2 reads SNEGSKA (reference sequence). CDR3 bases: TGCAGTGCTAGCCGGGAGTCACCCTACGAGCAGTACTTC. Translating gives CSASRESPYEQYF.

This clonotype turned up a few times. The chain uses TRBV2 and TRBJ2-7; no definite D call. The CDR3 contains 12 residues. CDR1 and CDR2 (germline): SNHLY, FYNNEI. Trimming stripped 11 bases from V and 2 bases from J, with 13 bases between. CDR3 nucleotides: TGTGCCGCTGCGGTGACCCCCTACGAGCAGTACTTC. Protein sequence: CAAAVTPYEQYF.

This clonotype appeared many times. This chain uses TRBV29-1 with TRBJ2-3, with D uncertain. The CDR3 runs to 12 residues. The germline V gene has CDR1 SQVTM and CDR2 ANQGSEA. Trimming removed 5 bases at V and 0 bases at J, with 6 bases between. The CDR3 loop is CSVHYSTDTQYF. CDR3 coding DNA: TGCAGCGTTCATTATAGCACAGATACGCAGTATTTT.

This sequence joins TRBV5-5 and TRBJ2-1; D may be TRBD2 (5 bases). The CDR3 is made up of 15 amino acids. V lost 1 base to trimming and J lost 4 bases, with 12 bases between them. Germline loops: CDR1 SGHKS, CDR2 YYEKEE (reference sequence). The CDR3 region has the DNA TGTGCCAGCAGCTTGCGTCTAGCCAGTTACAATGAGCAGTTCTTC. Protein: CASSLRLASYNEQFF.

The J gene is TRBJ2-1, the V gene TRBV27; 7 bases align to TRBD1. This CDR3 contains 13 residues. The V gene end was trimmed by 7 bases and the J gene end by 10 bases; junction bases not matched to a gene: 10. The germline gives CDR1 MNHEY, CDR2 SMNVEV (reference sequence). CDR3 DNA: TGTGCCAGCACCCTGACAGGGATGGGCGAGCAGTTCTTC. This sequence encodes CASTLTGMGEQFF.

V usage is TRBV24-1 and J usage is TRBJ2-1; TRBD2 agrees at 11 bases. Looked up from germline, CDR1 is KGHDR and CDR2 is SFDVKD. This CDR3 contains 15 residues. V shed 3 bases, J shed 7 bases, and the junction held 4 bases outside the gene matches. CDR3: CATSDPGLAGNEQFF. The DNA for the CDR3 is TGTGCCACCAGTGATCCTGGACTAGCGGGTAATGAGCAGTTCTTC.

J is TRBJ1-1 and V is TRBV2; D is possibly TRBD1 (5 bases). Germline lookup yields CDR1 SNHLY and CDR2 FYNNEI. V lost 5 bases and J lost 3, with 13 bases in between. The CDR3 covers 14 residues. The CDR3 region is CASSSQGMDTEAFF. In DNA, the CDR3 is TGTGCCAGCAGTTCCCAGGGTATGGACACTGAAGCTTTCTTT.

A word on this clonotype: One end of the junction varies from germline; a read error may be responsible. The chain is built from TRBV7-7 and TRBJ2-5; 11 bases fit TRBD2. Per germline, CDR1 SSHAT and CDR2 FNYEAQ (reference sequence). This CDR3 has 16 amino acids. CDR3 amino acids: CASSLQGLAAQETQYF. The CDR3 DNA follows: TGTGCTAGCAGCCTCCAGGGACTAGCGGCCCAAGAGACCCAGTACTTC.

This clonotype was counted between two and nine times. The V and J genes are TRBV6-2 or TRBV6-3 and TRBJ2-1, with 8 bases fitting TRBD2. The CDR3 has 12 amino acids. The V gene's germline CDR1 is MNHEY and CDR2 SVGEGT. V gave up 6 bases and J gave up 6 bases; unmatched junction bases: 1. CDR3 residues: CASSGRANEQFF. CDR3 DNA: TGTGCCAGCAGCGGGAGGGCCAATGAGCAGTTCTTC.

The V call is TRBV20-1, the J call TRBJ2-5, with a tentative D call TRBD2 (6 bases). Germline-derived CDR1 and CDR2 are DFQATT and SNEGSKA (reference sequence). Trimming removed 3 bases from V and 6 bases from J, with 11 bases in between. The CDR3 extends over 12 amino acids. In DNA, the CDR3 is TGCAGTGCTAGGAAACTAGCAAAGACCCAGTACTTC. Translated: CSARKLAKTQYF.

The chain uses TRBV20-1 and TRBJ1-6, with TRBD1 matching over 9 bases. The CDR3 spans 14 residues. V was clipped by 6 bases and J by 7 bases; unmatched bases: 7. Germline loops: CDR1 DFQATT, CDR2 SNEGSKA (reference sequence). The CDR3 here is CSACSDRGNSPLHF. CDR3 bases: TGCAGTGCCTGCTCCGACAGGGGGAATTCACCCCTCCACTTT.

V and J are TRBV7-9 and TRBJ2-1; 7 bases match TRBD2. CDR1 is SEHNR and CDR2 is FQNEAQ in the germline V gene (reference sequence). The CDR3 has 14 residues. After removal of 4 bases from V and 2 bases from J, the junction contained 2 bases not matched to a gene. The CDR3 here is CASSSREAYNEQFF. Written as DNA, the CDR3 is TGTGCCAGCAGCTCACGGGAGGCCTACAATGAGCAGTTCTTC.

This clonotype was counted only a few times. The chain links TRBV29-1 to TRBJ1-4; 8 positions match TRBD1. The CDR3 has 12 amino acids. Per germline, CDR1 SQVTM and CDR2 ANQGSEA. Trimming cost V 4 bases and J 8 bases; bases outside gene matches: 3. The CDR3 sequence: CSVGRQGEKLFF. CDR3 sequence (DNA): TGCAGCGTTGGTCGACAGGGGGAAAAACTGTTTTTT.

Only a few counts were recorded for this clonotype. V is TRBV28 and J is TRBJ2-7; TRBD1 agrees at 12 bases. The CDR3 is made up of 16 amino acids. V gave up 6 bases and J gave up 7 bases; unmatched junction bases: 13. Germline CDR1 reads MDHEN; CDR2 reads SYDVKM. CDR3 in DNA: TGTGCCAGCAGGCCTCGACCGGGACAGGGGGCTCGGGAGCAGTACTTC. As protein: CASRPRPGQGAREQYF.

This clonotype was found a few times. The CDR3 sequence: CASKDMSGANVLTF. The CDR3, as DNA: TGCGCCAGCAAAGACATGTCTGGGGCCAACGTCCTGACTTTC. The rearrangement links TRBV5-1 to TRBJ2-6; D is unclear. The CDR3 has 14 residues. Germline assignment: CDR1 SGHRS and CDR2 YFSETQ. The V end was cut by 6 bases, the J end by 1 base, with 8 bases between.

This clonotype occurred many times. The chain has TRBV5-1 and TRBJ2-4; D not certain. The CDR3 extends over 14 amino acids. V lost 3 bases to trimming and J lost 5 bases, with 12 bases between them. CDR1 and CDR2 (germline): SGHRS, YFSETQ. The CDR3 is CASSSGPGENIQYF. Written as DNA, the CDR3 is TGCGCCAGCAGCTCCGGGCCAGGCGAAAACATTCAGTACTTC.

The chain employs TRBV30 and TRBJ1-3; no definite D call. CDR3 length: 12 amino acids. CDR1 and CDR2 from the germline V gene are GTSNPN and SVGIG (reference sequence). V was cut by 0 bases and J by 3 bases, with 3 bases left in between. CDR3 sequence reads: CAWSVLGNTIYF. In nucleotides, the CDR3 is TGTGCCTGGAGTGTTCTTGGAAACACCATATATTTT.

This sequence joins TRBV12-3 or TRBV12-4 and TRBJ1-5; maybe TRBD1 (6 bases). The CDR3 contains 15 residues. The ends were cut back, 5 bases at V and 4 bases at J, with 15 bases in the middle. The CDR3 region is CASSHRVSGNQPQHF. In DNA form, the CDR3 reads TGTGCCAGCAGTCACAGGGTATCGGGGAATCAGCCCCAGCATTTT.

At least ten counts were recorded for this clonotype. The chain couples TRBV5-5 to TRBJ2-6; D is perhaps TRBD1 (5 bases). Trimming cost V 0 bases and J 4 bases, with 20 bases left between them. This CDR3 has 19 residues. Germline lookup yields CDR1 SGHKS and CDR2 YYEKEE (reference sequence). The CDR3 loop reads CASSLVGQGEAAGANVLTF. Here the CDR3 DNA reads TGTGCCAGCAGCTTGGTAGGGCAGGGCGAGGCTGCAGGGGCCAACGTCCTGACTTTC. The whole variable domain, remainder taken from reference TRBV5-5 and TRBJ2-6, is DAGVTQSPTHLIKTRGQQVTLRCSPISGHKSVSWYQQVLGQGPQFIFQYYEKEERGRGNFPDRFSARQFPNYSSELNVNALLLGDSALYLCASSLVGQGEAAGANVLTFGAGSRLTVL.

This clonotype has only a few counts. This CDR3 reads CASGETGMNTGELFF. As DNA, the CDR3 is TGTGCCAGCGGAGAGACAGGGATGAACACCGGGGAGCTGTTTTTT. This rearrangement joins TRBV9 to TRBJ2-2; 7 bases are shared with TRBD1. This CDR3 comprises 15 residues. With 7 bases clipped from V and 1 base from J, the junction kept 7 bases outside the gene matches. Germline V gives CDR1 SGDLS, CDR2 YYNGEE. The full variable domain, its missing parts supplied by reference TRBV9 and TRBJ2-2, is DSGVTQTPKHLITATGQRVTLRCSPRSGDLSVYWYQQSLDQGLQFLIQYYNGEERAKGNILERFSAQQFPDLHSELNLSSLELGDSALYFCASGETGMNTGELFFGEGSRLTVL.

This chain connects TRBV30 to TRBJ1-2; D unclear. From germline, CDR1 is GTSNPN and CDR2 SVGIG (reference sequence). V was shortened by 7 bases and J by 1 base, with 13 bases between the two germline ends. The CDR3 consists of 13 residues. As DNA, the CDR3 is TGTGCCTACTCGACGGTATTTAACTATGGCTACACCTTC. Translated: CAYSTVFNYGYTF.

V gene TRBV7-2 combines with J gene TRBJ1-2; no reliable D call. This CDR3 is 15 amino acids long. V was trimmed by 3 bases and J by 8 bases, leaving 19 bases between them. Germline V CDR1 and CDR2: SGHTA, FQGNSA. CDR3 protein: CASSLSLGLKGGYTF. In nucleotides, the CDR3 is TGTGCCAGCAGCTTGAGTCTGGGCCTGAAAGGAGGCTACACCTTC.

This clonotype was seen ten or more times. The genes are TRBV5-1 and TRBJ1-6, with no clear D. Trimming left V 4 bases short and J 7 bases short, with 15 bases between. The CDR3 spans 15 residues. CDR1 SGHRS and CDR2 YFSETQ come from the germline V gene. The CDR3 here is CASSQVDARNSPLHF. As DNA, the CDR3 is TGCGCCAGCAGCCAAGTAGACGCACGGAATTCACCCCTCCACTTT.